This T cell receptor (beta chain) was sequenced during a study of shared clonotypes between healthy human individuals. The wider study: Aged between 18 and 49, the donors were a couple of women and a few men. General study results and limits: Relative to their counterparts shared across all four donors, non-shared clonotypes exhibited diminished generation probabilities.

Execution of the assay was at deep level. Original data processing: As immunoSEQ supplied junction-only sequences (without quality scores), filtering differed. Here immunoSEQ multiplex PCR was the method, and the copy in TCRdb shows in-frame clones only, minus some. For V, J and clone size, that table is used; D and trimming come from the DNA. The sample holds 2 million to 2.5 million clones, nearly 97% seen once. Trimming removed 0 bases at V and 1 base at J, with 10 bases between. Germline CDR1 MNHEY, CDR2 SVGAGI. The CDR3 extends over 15 amino acids. Note on this clone: What it binds is unknown.

The source of this sequence is a man aged 18 to 30 in good health. V is TRBV6-5 and J is TRBJ2-7, with D maybe TRBD1 (5 bases). Sequenced material: naive CD4+ T cells sorted from blood. The subset denotes: CD45RA+ positively selected. The CDR3 protein is CASSYSVDSSYEQYF. In nucleotides, the CDR3 is TGTGCCAGCAGTTACTCGGTCGACAGTTCCTACGAGCAGTACTTC.